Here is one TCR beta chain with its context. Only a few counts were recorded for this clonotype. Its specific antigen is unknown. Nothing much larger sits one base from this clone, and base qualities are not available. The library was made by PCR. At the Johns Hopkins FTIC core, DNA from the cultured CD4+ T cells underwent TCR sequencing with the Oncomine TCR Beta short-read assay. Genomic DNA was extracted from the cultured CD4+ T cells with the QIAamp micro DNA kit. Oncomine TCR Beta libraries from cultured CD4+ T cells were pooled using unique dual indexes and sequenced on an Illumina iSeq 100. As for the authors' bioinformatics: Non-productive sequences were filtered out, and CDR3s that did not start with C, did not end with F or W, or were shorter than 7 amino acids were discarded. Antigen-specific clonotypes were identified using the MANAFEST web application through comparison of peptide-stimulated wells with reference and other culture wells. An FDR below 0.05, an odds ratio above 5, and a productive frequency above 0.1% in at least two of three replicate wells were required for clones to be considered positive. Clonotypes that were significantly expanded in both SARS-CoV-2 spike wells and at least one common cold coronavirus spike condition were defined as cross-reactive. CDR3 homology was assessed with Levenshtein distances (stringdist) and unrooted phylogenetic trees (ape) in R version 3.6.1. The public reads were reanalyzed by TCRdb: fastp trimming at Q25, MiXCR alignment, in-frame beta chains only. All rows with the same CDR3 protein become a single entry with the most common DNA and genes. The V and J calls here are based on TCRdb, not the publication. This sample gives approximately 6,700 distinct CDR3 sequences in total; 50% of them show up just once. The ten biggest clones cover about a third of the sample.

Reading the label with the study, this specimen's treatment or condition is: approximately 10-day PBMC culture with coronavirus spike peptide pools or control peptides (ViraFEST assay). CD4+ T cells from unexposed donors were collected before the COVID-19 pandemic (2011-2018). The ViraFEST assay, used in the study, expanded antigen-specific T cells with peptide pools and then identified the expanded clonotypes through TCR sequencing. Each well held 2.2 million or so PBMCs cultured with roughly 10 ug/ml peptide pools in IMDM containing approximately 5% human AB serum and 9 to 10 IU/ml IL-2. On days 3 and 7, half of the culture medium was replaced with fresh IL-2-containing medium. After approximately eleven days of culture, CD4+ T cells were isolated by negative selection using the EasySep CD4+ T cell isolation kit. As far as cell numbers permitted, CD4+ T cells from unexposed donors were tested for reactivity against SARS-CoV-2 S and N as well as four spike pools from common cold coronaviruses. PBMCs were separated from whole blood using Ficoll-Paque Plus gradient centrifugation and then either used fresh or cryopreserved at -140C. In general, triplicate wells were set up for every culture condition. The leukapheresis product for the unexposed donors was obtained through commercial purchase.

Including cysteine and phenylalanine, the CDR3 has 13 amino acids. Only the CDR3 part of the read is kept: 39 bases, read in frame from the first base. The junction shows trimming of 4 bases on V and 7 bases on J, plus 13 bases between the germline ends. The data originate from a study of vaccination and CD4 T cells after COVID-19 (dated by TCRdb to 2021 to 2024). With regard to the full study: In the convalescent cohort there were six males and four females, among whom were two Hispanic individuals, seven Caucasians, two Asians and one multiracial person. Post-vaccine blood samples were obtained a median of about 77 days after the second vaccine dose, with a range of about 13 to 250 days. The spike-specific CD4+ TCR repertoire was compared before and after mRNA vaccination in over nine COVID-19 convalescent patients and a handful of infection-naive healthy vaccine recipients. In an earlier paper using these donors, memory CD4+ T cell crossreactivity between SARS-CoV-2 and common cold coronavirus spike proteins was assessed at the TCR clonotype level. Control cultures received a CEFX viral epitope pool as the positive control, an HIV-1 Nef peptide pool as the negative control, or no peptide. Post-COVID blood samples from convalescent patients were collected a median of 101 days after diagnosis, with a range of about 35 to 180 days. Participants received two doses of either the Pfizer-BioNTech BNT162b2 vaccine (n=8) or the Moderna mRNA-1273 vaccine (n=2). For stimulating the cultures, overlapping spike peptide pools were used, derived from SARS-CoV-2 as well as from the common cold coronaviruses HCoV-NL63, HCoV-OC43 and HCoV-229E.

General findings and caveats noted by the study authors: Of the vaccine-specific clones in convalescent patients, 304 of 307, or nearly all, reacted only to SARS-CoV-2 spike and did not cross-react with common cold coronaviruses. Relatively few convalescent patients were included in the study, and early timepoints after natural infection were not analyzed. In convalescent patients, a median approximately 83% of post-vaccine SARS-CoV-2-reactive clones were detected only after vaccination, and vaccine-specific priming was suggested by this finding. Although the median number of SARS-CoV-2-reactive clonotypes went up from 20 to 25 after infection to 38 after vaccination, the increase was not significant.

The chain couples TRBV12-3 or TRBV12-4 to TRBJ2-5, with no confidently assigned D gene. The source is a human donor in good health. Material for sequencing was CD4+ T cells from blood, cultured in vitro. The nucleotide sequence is TGTGCCAGCAGTTCCAACGCTGGTAGGACCCAGTACTTC. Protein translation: CASSSNAGRTQYF.